Listed here are 25 T cell receptor beta chains from one sample, sequenced in a study of identifying expanded T cells in peripheral blood. Profiling relied on immunoSEQ multiplex PCR, and the TCRdb table lists in-frame clones only, not all of them. The table includes some 96,000 clones, 88% detected once. Sequenced sample: blood. The receptors come from a person between 18 and 75 years old in good health.

The CDR3 is CASSIAGGFSTDTQYF. In DNA form, the CDR3 reads TGTGCCAGTAGTATTGCTGGCGGGTTCAGCACAGATACGCAGTATTTT. J is TRBJ2-3 and V is TRBV19; tentatively, D is TRBD2 (5 bases). V shed 3 bases and J shed 0 bases, with 13 bases lying between them. CDR3 length: 16 amino acids. Germline V lookup: CDR1 LNHDA, CDR2 SQIVND (reference sequence).

The chain combines TRBV5-1 with TRBJ1-6; D may be TRBD1 (6 bases). Germline CDR1 is SGHRS and CDR2 is YFSETQ. This CDR3 has 18 amino acids. V gave up 4 bases and J gave up 11 bases, with 28 bases separating them. CDR3 protein: CASSLQGPLTGTVPPLHF. The CDR3 DNA follows: TGCGCCAGCAGCCTTCAGGGGCCTCTTACCGGGACCGTCCCACCCCTCCACTTT.

This sequence joins TRBV9 and TRBJ1-2, with 11 bases lining up with TRBD1. Trimming removed 4 bases from V and 4 bases from J; junction bases left unmatched: 6. CDR1 SGDLS and CDR2 YYNGEE come from the germline V gene. There are 15 residues in the CDR3. The CDR3 DNA sequence: TGTGCCAGCAGCCCGGGGACAGGGGGGGGCTATGGCTACACCTTC. Its translation: CASSPGTGGGYGYTF.

The chain is built from TRBV5-1 and TRBJ1-2; TRBD1 agrees at 9 bases. The V and J ends lost 4 bases and 5 bases, in that order; junction bases with no gene match: 12. This CDR3 is built from 16 residues. CDR1 SGHRS and CDR2 YFSETQ come from the germline V gene. DNA of the CDR3: TGCGCCAGCAGCCCGACAGGGGGATATGACCCATATGGCTACACCTTC. This gives the protein CASSPTGGYDPYGYTF. The full variable domain, with the rest looked up from reference TRBV5-1 and TRBJ1-2, is KAGVTQTPRYLIKTRGQQVTLSCSPISGHRSVSWYQQTPGQGLQFLFEYFSETQRNKGNFPGRFSGRQFSNSRSEMNVSTLELGDSALYLCASSPTGGYDPYGYTFGSGTRLTVV.

The CDR3: CASSPGGSGNTIYF. The DNA of the CDR3 is TGTGCCAGCAGCCCGGGTGGCTCTGGAAACACCATATATTTT. V usage is TRBV5-6 and J usage is TRBJ1-3; D unresolved. The length of the CDR3 is 14 residues. The germline V and J ends were trimmed by 4 bases and 0 bases, with 8 bases remaining between them. From germline, CDR1 is SGHDT and CDR2 YYEEEE.

This chain's CDR3 is CASSIRGSSNQPQHF. CDR3 in DNA: TGTGCCAGTAGTATACGGGGGAGTAGCAATCAGCCCCAGCATTTT. This chain joins TRBV19 and TRBJ1-5; a weak D match, TRBD1 (5 bases). The CDR3 spans 15 residues. V was cut by 2 bases and J by 0 bases, with 8 bases left in between. The germline gives CDR1 LNHDA, CDR2 SQIVND (reference sequence).

The chain combines TRBV29-1 with TRBJ1-2; 9 nucleotides align to TRBD1. V dropped 6 bases and J dropped 8; count of bases not matched to a gene: 10. Germline-derived CDR1 and CDR2 are SQVTM and ANQGSEA. The CDR3 contains 13 residues. The CDR3 region has the DNA TGCAGCGTGGGGGGCGGGACAGGGTACGGCTACACCTTC. This encodes CSVGGGTGYGYTF. Drawing the rest from reference TRBV29-1 and TRBJ1-2, the complete variable domain is SAVISQKPSRDICQRGTSLTIQCQVDSQVTMMFWYRQQPGQSLTLIATANQGSEATYESGFVIDKFPISRPNLTFSTLTVSNMSPEDSSIYLCSVGGGTGYGYTFGSGTRLTVV.

The V gene is TRBV5-1, the J gene TRBJ2-7; tentative D call: TRBD2 (6 bases). Trimming cost V 4 bases and J 2 bases, with 13 bases left between them. Germline V gives CDR1 SGHRS, CDR2 YFSETQ. This CDR3 spans 14 amino acids. CDR3 coding DNA: TGCGCCAGCAGCCCTGGGGGGACCGCCTACGAGCAGTACTTC. This gives the protein CASSPGGTAYEQYF.

V usage is TRBV19 and J usage is TRBJ1-2, with 10 nucleotides matching TRBD1. CDR3 size: 14 residues. CDR1 and CDR2 from the germline V gene are LNHDA and SQIVND (reference sequence). V was pared by 7 bases and J by 4 bases, with 6 bases of the junction left unmatched. The CDR3 bases are TGTGCCAGTATCGGGACAGGGGTGGGCTATGGCTACACCTTC. Translation gives CASIGTGVGYGYTF.

The chain employs TRBV5-4 and TRBJ1-6, with 10 bases identical to TRBD1. Germline V gene lookup returns CDR1 SGHNT and CDR2 YYREEE (reference sequence). Unmatched junction bases numbered 2, after V lost 4 bases and J lost 7 bases. This CDR3 spans 14 amino acids. The CDR3, as DNA: TGTGCCAGCAGCCTGGGACAGGGGAATTCACCCCTCCACTTT. This sequence encodes CASSLGQGNSPLHF.

The chain joins TRBV7-3 to TRBJ2-3; 9 bases fit TRBD2. CDR3 length equals 16 residues. V dropped 2 bases and J dropped 2; count of bases not matched to a gene: 5. In germline, CDR1 is SGHTA, CDR2 FQGTGA. CDR3 amino acids: CASSLGLAGLTDTQYF. The CDR3 region has the DNA TGTGCCAGCAGCTTAGGTCTAGCGGGACTCACAGATACGCAGTATTTT.

The V gene is TRBV4-1, the J gene TRBJ1-2, with D uncertain. The CDR3 consists of 16 residues. The V gene's germline CDR1 is MGHRA and CDR2 YSYEKL. V was cut by 0 bases and J by 3 bases, with 14 bases left in between. For the CDR3, the DNA is TGCGCCAGCAGCCAAGATTTGGGCGGCCATTACTATGGCTACACCTTC. It translates to CASSQDLGGHYYGYTF.

This clone was seen a single time. The V and J genes are TRBV6-5 and TRBJ2-7; 11 nucleotides agree with TRBD1. The CDR3 is 16 amino acids. The germline CDR1 and CDR2 sequences are MNHEY and SVGAGI. The ends lost 0 bases at V and 2 bases at J; junction bases unmatched: 3. The CDR3 sequence: CASSYSWTGGTYEQYF. Here the CDR3 DNA reads TGTGCCAGCAGTTACTCGTGGACAGGGGGCACCTACGAGCAGTACTTC.

This clone was found once. The chain joins TRBV2 to TRBJ1-1; no reliable D call. Per germline, CDR1 SNHLY and CDR2 FYNNEI. The CDR3 has 14 residues. V shed 2 bases and J shed 0 bases, with 7 bases lying between them. The CDR3 sequence is CASSEMGVNTEAFF. CDR3 DNA: TGTGCCAGCAGTGAAATGGGAGTGAACACTGAAGCTTTCTTT.

This chain connects TRBV5-6 to TRBJ2-6; D not resolved. CDR3 length: 14 amino acids. The germline V gene encodes CDR1 SGHDT and CDR2 YYEEEE. V lost 4 bases, J lost 4 bases, and 9 bases lay in between. CDR3 nucleotides: TGTGCCAGCAGCCCCCCGGAAGGGGCCAACGTCCTGACTTTC. This encodes CASSPPEGANVLTF.

This clone showed up just once. The chain links TRBV9 to TRBJ1-1; D call uncertain. Trimming took 0 bases from V and 2 from J, leaving 11 bases between them. Germline V gene sequence: CDR1 SGDLS, CDR2 YYNGEE. The CDR3 contains 15 residues. CDR3 DNA sequence: TGTGCCAGCAGCGTAGCGATCGATGATAACACTGAAGCTTTCTTT. Amino acids: CASSVAIDDNTEAFF.

This clone was detected only once. The chain uses TRBV7-3 and TRBJ2-2; 8 bases match TRBD2. The CDR3 covers 17 residues. CDR1 is SGHTA and CDR2 is FQGTGA in the germline V gene. The V gene end was trimmed by 0 bases and the J gene end by 3 bases; junction bases not matched to a gene: 6. The CDR3 protein is CASSLTPGGPDTGELFF. The CDR3 DNA reads as TGTGCCAGCAGCTTAACTCCGGGGGGGCCCGACACCGGGGAGCTGTTTTTT.

This clone has just a few counts. J is TRBJ1-2 and V is TRBV6-1, with unresolved D. The ends were cut back, 1 base at V and 7 bases at J, with 10 bases in the middle. This CDR3 is 13 amino acids long. Germline V lookup: CDR1 MNHNS, CDR2 SASEGT. The CDR3 here is CASSEELGLGYTF. CDR3 nucleotide sequence: TGTGCCAGCAGTGAAGAGCTTGGCCTTGGCTACACCTTC.

The chain uses TRBV10-3 and TRBJ2-1; D is possibly TRBD2 (5 bases). The germline V gene encodes CDR1 ENHRY and CDR2 SYGVKD. V dropped 3 bases and J dropped 10 bases, with 10 bases sitting between them. The CDR3 length is 12 residues. This CDR3 is CAISDRGEEQFF. CDR3 coding DNA: TGTGCCATCAGTGACCGGGGTGAAGAGCAGTTCTTC.

This chain links TRBV4-1 with TRBJ1-4, with D possibly being TRBD1 (5 bases). The CDR3 loop spans 14 amino acids. Germline values: CDR1 MGHRA, CDR2 YSYEKL. The V gene lost 6 bases and the J gene lost 8 bases, with 16 bases spanning the gap. This chain's CDR3 is CASRTGTWGEKLFF. The DNA of the CDR3 is TGCGCCAGCAGAACCGGGACCTGGGGGGAAAAACTGTTTTTT.

The chain couples TRBV6-1 to TRBJ1-5; the D is unclear. V was pared by 3 bases and J by 5 bases, with 8 bases between. Per germline, CDR1 MNHNS and CDR2 SASEGT. The CDR3 consists of 13 residues. CDR3 region: CASSDRWDQPQHF. The CDR3 region has the DNA TGTGCCAGCAGTGATAGGTGGGATCAGCCCCAGCATTTT.

This clone was found once. The chain joins TRBV4-1 to TRBJ1-5; a weak D match, TRBD1 (6 bases). V dropped 1 base and J dropped 9 bases, with 19 bases sitting between them. Germline V gene data show CDR1 as MGHRA and CDR2 as YSYEKL. This CDR3 is built from 16 residues. The CDR3 bases are TGCGCCAGCAGCCAAGTTCTGGACAGAAATCAGTGGCCCCAGCATTTT. Translating gives CASSQVLDRNQWPQHF.

This clone was detected only once. The V gene is TRBV4-1, the J gene TRBJ2-1; 7 positions agree with TRBD1. This CDR3 comprises 17 residues. Germline loops: CDR1 MGHRA, CDR2 YSYEKL. With 2 bases clipped from V and 6 bases from J, the junction kept 13 bases outside the gene matches. The CDR3 coding sequence is TGCGCCAGCAGCCAACAACCGTCAGGGGGAAAATTCAATGAGCAGTTCTTC. Its translation: CASSQQPSGGKFNEQFF.

The gene calls are TRBV18 and TRBJ2-1, with TRBD1 identical over 12 bases. Germline values: CDR1 KGHSH, CDR2 LQKENI. The V and J ends lost 2 bases and 8 bases, in that order; junction bases with no gene match: 4. CDR3 size: 15 residues. CDR3 DNA: TGTGCCAGCTCACCAGGGGACAGGGGGCAAGATGAGCAGTTCTTC. Protein sequence: CASSPGDRGQDEQFF.

The J gene is TRBJ1-1, the V gene TRBV9; D unclear. The CDR3 runs to 14 residues. Looked up from germline, CDR1 is SGDLS and CDR2 is YYNGEE. V was cut by 0 bases and J by 3 bases, with 9 bases left in between. CDR3 nucleotide sequence: TGTGCCAGCAGCGTAGGGTTCGTGTACACTGAAGCTTTCTTT. Encoded protein: CASSVGFVYTEAFF.